The entry below describes one T cell receptor beta chain. This entry comes from a study of T cells expressing NK-cell markers. Production of TCR beta cDNA relied on 5'RACE template switching with UMIs. TCRdb re-called the 5' RACE reads, yielding one record per CDR3 amino acid sequence without DNA. The sample yields around 470,000 distinct CDR3 sequences, of which the top ten take up approximately 1.4%. Germline CDR1 LNHNV, CDR2 YYDKDF (reference sequence). The CDR3 consists of 17 residues. The rearrangement joins TRBV15 to TRBJ2-7; the D gene TCRdb calls, TRBD2, cannot be checked with no DNA. The sample consisted of blood T cells: a sorted CD56 or NKG2C T cell subset, CD4+ or CD8+ T cells, or bulk PBMC T cells (not recorded which). This TCR came from a woman between 50 and 59 years old in good health. The CDR3 is CATSRKGPWAVSYEQYF.